Presented here are 17 T cell receptor beta chains from one specimen sequenced in a study of blood T cell repertoires in COVID-19. Profiling relied on immunoSEQ multiplex PCR, and the TCRdb table lists in-frame clones only, not all of them. This table has more than 65,000 clones, approximately 80% appearing once. Source material: peripheral blood. The receptors originated from a man younger than 40 with COVID-19, enrolled during active disease.

The V gene is TRBV28, the J gene TRBJ1-1; 8 bases are shared with TRBD1. Germline V gene sequence: CDR1 MDHEN, CDR2 SYDVKM. The CDR3 length is 14 residues. V was clipped by 7 bases and J by 2 bases; unmatched bases: 6. Here the CDR3 DNA reads TGTGCCAGCAATCGACAGGGGCGAAACACTGAAGCTTTCTTT. Translation: CASNRQGRNTEAFF.

The V gene is TRBV24-1, the J gene TRBJ1-1; 7 bases align to TRBD1. Germline assignment: CDR1 KGHDR and CDR2 SFDVKD. The ends lost 4 bases at V and 9 bases at J; junction bases unmatched: 4. CDR3 size: 12 residues. The CDR3 sequence: CATSDLGQKAFF. CDR3 in DNA: TGTGCCACCAGTGACTTGGGACAGAAAGCTTTCTTT.

The chain couples TRBV4-2 to TRBJ2-7; 10 bases are a match to TRBD2. V lost 5 bases to trimming and J lost 2 bases; unmatched junction nucleotides: 3. This CDR3 is 14 amino acids long. Germline loops: CDR1 LGHNA, CDR2 YNFKEQ. The CDR3 DNA reads TGTGCCAGCAGCTCTAGCGGGAGCGCCTACGAGCAGTACTTC. Its protein product is CASSSSGSAYEQYF.

This sequence joins TRBV15 and TRBJ2-1; tentatively, D is TRBD2 (5 bases). V lost 0 bases, J lost 10 bases, and 13 bases lay in between. Germline loops: CDR1 LNHNV, CDR2 YYDKDF (reference sequence). The CDR3 runs 14 residues. CDR3 nucleotides: TGTGCCACCAGCAGAGATATGGTGGGAGAAGAGCAGTTCTTC. Protein product: CATSRDMVGEEQFF.

The chain links TRBV30 to TRBJ2-7; tentatively, D is TRBD2 (6 bases). This CDR3 comprises 11 residues. V shed 8 bases and J shed 2 bases, with 10 bases lying between them. In germline, CDR1 is GTSNPN, CDR2 SVGIG (reference sequence). The CDR3 sequence: CALRLAYEQYF. CDR3 in DNA: TGTGCCCTTAGACTAGCCTACGAGCAGTACTTC. The variable domain in full, with the rest retrieved from reference TRBV30 and TRBJ2-7, is SQTIHQWPATLVQPVGSPLSLECTVEGTSNPNLYWYRQAAGRGLQLLFYSVGIGQISSEVPQNLSASRPQDRQFILSSKKLLLSDSGFYLCALRLAYEQYFGPGTRLTVT.

The chain recombines TRBV18 with TRBJ1-2; 7 bases are a match to TRBD1. Losses at the gene ends were 2 bases for V and 5 bases for J; bases not matched to a gene: 2. CDR1 and CDR2 from the germline V gene are KGHSH and LQKENI. The CDR3 spans 13 residues. This CDR3 is CASSPGTEYGYTF. CDR3 sequence (DNA): TGTGCCAGCTCACCAGGGACAGAATATGGCTACACCTTC.

This chain connects TRBV7-2 to TRBJ1-2; a weak D match, TRBD1 (5 bases). There are 13 residues in the CDR3. The germline gives CDR1 SGHTA, CDR2 FQGNSA. Trimming removed 5 bases at V and 5 bases at J, with 12 bases between. CDR3 in amino acids: CASSVGRAYGYTF. CDR3 nucleotide sequence: TGTGCCAGCAGCGTCGGCAGGGCATATGGCTACACCTTC.

The V and J genes are TRBV15 and TRBJ2-3; no definite D call. Germline CDR1 and CDR2: LNHNV and YYDKDF (reference sequence). V shed 8 bases and J shed 5 bases, with 17 bases lying between them. The CDR3 contains 14 residues. The CDR3 region is CATAVAGLGDTQYF. In DNA form, the CDR3 reads TGTGCCACCGCCGTGGCAGGCCTCGGAGATACGCAGTATTTT.

The V gene is TRBV28, the J gene TRBJ2-2, with a weak D call TRBD1 (5 bases). Between the trimmed V and J ends, which lost 3 bases and 5 bases, there was a span of 13 bases. Germline V gene data show CDR1 as MDHEN and CDR2 as SYDVKM. The CDR3 is 15 amino acids. CDR3 DNA sequence: TGTGCCAGCAGTTTTAGGACACCCAGGACCGGGGAGCTGTTTTTT. Protein: CASSFRTPRTGELFF. The entire variable domain, with the rest obtained from reference TRBV28 and TRBJ2-2, is as follows: DVKVTQSSRYLVKRTGEKVFLECVQDMDHENMFWYRQDPGLGLRLIYFSYDVKMKEKGDIPEGYSVSREKKERFSLILESASTNQTSMYLCASSFRTPRTGELFFGEGSRLTVL.

The V gene is TRBV10-3, the J gene TRBJ2-2; 8 nucleotides agree with TRBD1. CDR1 and CDR2 (germline): ENHRY, SYGVKD. Trimming took 9 bases from V and 7 from J; bases not matched to a gene: 7. This CDR3 contains 13 residues. CDR3 region: CAIGQGQHGELFF. DNA for the CDR3: TGTGCCATAGGACAGGGCCAACACGGGGAGCTGTTTTTT.

This chain connects TRBV25-1 to TRBJ2-7; D is undetermined. V was shortened by 4 bases and J by 4 bases, with 8 bases between the two germline ends. The CDR3 runs 12 residues. Germline V gene sequence: CDR1 MGHDK, CDR2 SYGVNS. The CDR3 protein is CASSVLSYEQYF. The CDR3 nucleotides are TGTGCCAGCAGTGTTCTGTCTTACGAGCAGTACTTC.

CDR3 loop: CASSAQPSGPTEQFF. Here the CDR3 DNA reads TGTGCCAGCAGCGCACAGCCTAGCGGCCCGACCGAGCAGTTCTTC. The V gene is TRBV11-3, the J gene TRBJ2-1; TRBD2 matches at 7 bases. CDR1 is SGHNT, CDR2 YENEEA, per germline. The CDR3 extends over 15 amino acids. After removal of 5 bases from V and 10 bases from J, the junction contained 14 bases not matched to a gene. Variable domain in full (rest from reference TRBV11-3 and TRBJ2-1): EAGVVQSPRYKIIEKKQPVAFWCNPISGHNTLYWYLQNLGQGPELLIRYENEEAVDDSQLPKDRFSAERLKGVDSTLKIQPAELGDSAVYLCASSAQPSGPTEQFFGPGTRLTVL.

The chain combines TRBV2 with TRBJ1-1, with a possible D match to TRBD1 (5 bases). The V end was cut by 11 bases, the J end by 5 bases, with 27 bases between. This CDR3 is 16 amino acids long. CDR1 is SNHLY, CDR2 FYNNEI, per germline. DNA for the CDR3: TGTGCCGCCTCTCAGCAGGGCAATGTAGGTCGGACTGAAGCTTTCTTT. It codes for CAASQQGNVGRTEAFF.

There are a few counts of this clone. Here the CDR3 DNA reads TGTGCCAGCAGTTTCCCACGGACAGATCCTAACACTGAAGCTTTCTTT. Protein: CASSFPRTDPNTEAFF. This chain connects TRBV28 to TRBJ1-1, with D possibly being TRBD1 (6 bases). The V end was cut by 3 bases, the J end by 2 bases, with 16 bases between. CDR3 length: 16 amino acids. CDR1 MDHEN and CDR2 SYDVKM come from the germline V gene.

This clone was seen a single time. The rearrangement links TRBV11-2 to TRBJ2-7; 8 nucleotides align to TRBD2. The CDR3 is 15 residues long. CDR1 is SGHAT, CDR2 FQNNGV, per germline. V dropped 0 bases and J dropped 7; count of bases not matched to a gene: 8. The CDR3 protein is CASSLDLQREREQYF. In nucleotides, the CDR3 is TGTGCCAGCAGCTTAGATCTGCAGCGGGAGAGGGAGCAGTACTTC.

This clone was recorded once. The chain combines TRBV3-1 (or the pseudogene TRBV3-2) with TRBJ1-1; tentative D call: TRBD1 (5 bases). Trimming removed 2 bases at V and 5 bases at J, with 9 bases between. CDR1 is LGHDT, CDR2 YNNKEL, per germline (reference sequence). CDR3 length: 13 residues. This CDR3 is CASSQRGGTEAFF. The CDR3 DNA sequence: TGTGCCAGCAGCCAACGGGGGGGGACTGAAGCTTTCTTT.

In this sample, this clone turned up a few times. This rearrangement joins TRBV7-2 to TRBJ2-3; D is unclear. V was trimmed by 2 bases and J by 0 bases, leaving 6 bases between them. Germline-derived CDR1 and CDR2 are SGHTA and FQGNSA. The CDR3 length is 14 residues. The CDR3 region is CASSLFPSTDTQYF. CDR3 nucleotides: TGTGCCAGCAGCTTATTTCCTAGCACAGATACGCAGTATTTT. Full variable domain (rest looked up from reference TRBV7-2 and TRBJ2-3): GAGVSQSPSNKVTEKGKDVELRCDPISGHTALYWYRQSLGQGLEFLIYFQGNSAPDKSGLPSDRFSAERTGGSVSTLTIQRTQQEDSAVYLCASSLFPSTDTQYFGPGTRLTVL.